These 5 T cell receptor beta chains were all obtained from the same sample, sequenced in a study of monozygotic twins with inflammatory bowel disease. TCRdb re-called the 5' RACE reads; every CDR3 protein appears as one record, without DNA. In all, the sample yields about 420,000 distinct CDR3 sequences. Sequenced: blood. These receptor sequences come from a human donor with ulcerative colitis or Crohn's disease, or a healthy co-twin of an affected twin (not recorded which).

This chain joins TRBV20-1 and TRBJ1-2. This CDR3 spans 15 amino acids. Per the germline V gene, CDR1 is DFQATT and CDR2 is SNEGSKA (reference sequence). CDR3: CSAREMGGMGYGYTF.

The chain joins TRBV29-1 to TRBJ1-1. The germline gives CDR1 SQVTM, CDR2 ANQGSEA. The CDR3 has 12 amino acids. The CDR3 here is CSVDWGGPEAFF.

The CDR3 sequence: CASSIGPGQIYGYTF. The J gene is TRBJ1-2, the V gene TRBV19; without DNA, the TCRdb call of TRBD1 cannot be checked. The V gene's germline CDR1 is LNHDA and CDR2 SQIVND (reference sequence). There are 15 residues in the CDR3.

This chain joins TRBV20-1 and TRBJ2-1. The germline gives CDR1 DFQATT, CDR2 SNEGSKA (reference sequence). The CDR3 is 17 residues long. Here the CDR3 reads CSARDPASSKNYNEQFF.

This rearrangement joins TRBV18 to TRBJ2-6; without DNA, the TCRdb call of TRBD1 cannot be checked. The length of the CDR3 is 16 residues. The V gene's germline CDR1 is KGHSH and CDR2 LQKENI. CDR3 sequence: CASSPDLGAGANVLTF.